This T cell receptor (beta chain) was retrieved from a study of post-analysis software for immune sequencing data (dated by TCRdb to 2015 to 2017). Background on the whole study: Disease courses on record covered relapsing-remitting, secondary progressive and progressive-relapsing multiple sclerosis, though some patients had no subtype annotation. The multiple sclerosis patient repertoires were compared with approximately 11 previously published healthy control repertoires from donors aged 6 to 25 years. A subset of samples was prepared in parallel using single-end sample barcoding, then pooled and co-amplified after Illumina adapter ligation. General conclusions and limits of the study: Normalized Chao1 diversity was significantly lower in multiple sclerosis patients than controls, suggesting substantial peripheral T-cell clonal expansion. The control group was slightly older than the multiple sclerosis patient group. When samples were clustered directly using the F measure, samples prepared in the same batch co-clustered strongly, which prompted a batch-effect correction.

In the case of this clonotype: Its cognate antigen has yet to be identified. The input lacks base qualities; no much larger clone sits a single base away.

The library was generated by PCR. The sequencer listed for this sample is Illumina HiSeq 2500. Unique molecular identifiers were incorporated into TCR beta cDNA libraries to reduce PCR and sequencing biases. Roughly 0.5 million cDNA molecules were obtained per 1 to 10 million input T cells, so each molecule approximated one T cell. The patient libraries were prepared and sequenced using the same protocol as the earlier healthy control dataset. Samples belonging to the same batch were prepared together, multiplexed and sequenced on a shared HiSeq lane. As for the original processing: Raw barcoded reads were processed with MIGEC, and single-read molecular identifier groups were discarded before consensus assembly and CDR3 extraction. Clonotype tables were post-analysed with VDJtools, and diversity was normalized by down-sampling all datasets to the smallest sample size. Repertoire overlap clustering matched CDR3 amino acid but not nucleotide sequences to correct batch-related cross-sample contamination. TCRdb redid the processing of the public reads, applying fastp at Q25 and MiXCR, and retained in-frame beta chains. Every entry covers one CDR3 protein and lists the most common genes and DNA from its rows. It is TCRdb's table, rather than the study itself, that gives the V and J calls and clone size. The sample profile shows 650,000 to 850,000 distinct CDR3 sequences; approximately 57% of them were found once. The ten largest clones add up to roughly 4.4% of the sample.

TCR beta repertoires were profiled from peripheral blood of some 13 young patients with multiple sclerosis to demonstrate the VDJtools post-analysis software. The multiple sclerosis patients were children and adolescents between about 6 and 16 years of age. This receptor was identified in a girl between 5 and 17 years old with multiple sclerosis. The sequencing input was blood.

The CDR3 protein: CASSRGWFERGDTEAFF. The nucleotides are TGTGCCAGCAGTCGAGGGTGGTTCGAGAGGGGGGACACTGAAGCTTTCTTT. In this chain, TRBV6-2 or TRBV6-3 is recombined with TRBJ1-1; the D segment could be TRBD1, given 6 matching bases. V loses 5 bases, J loses 3 bases, and the germline ends lie 22 bases apart. The germline V gene provides CDR1 MNHEY and CDR2 SVGEGT. From the cysteine through the phenylalanine, the CDR3 covers 17 amino acids. Kept here is only the CDR3 DNA, which spans 51 bases and is read in frame from base 1.